The 26 T cell receptor beta chains below come from one sample, sequenced in a study of T cells in Graves' hyperthyroidism and ophthalmopathy (dated by TCRdb to the late 2010s). Library creation used multiplex PCR. Instrument used: Illumina HiSeq 2000. Amplification of TCR beta CDR3 regions was carried out from RNA transcripts. The TCR CDR3 was subjected to a first round of RT-PCR using the HTBI primer set and the Qiagen OneStep RT-PCR kit. Starting from the raw public reads, TCRdb applied fastp trimming at Q25, assembled clones with MiXCR and retained in-frame beta chains. CDR3 protein duplicates are merged, each entry listing the most common genes and DNA. Counted in this sample were around 450,000 distinct CDR3 sequences; roughly 15% of them appeared once. The ten largest clones capture 5.3% of the sample. Material: blood. The receptors were sampled from a woman aged 18-29 years with Graves' hyperthyroidism.

This clonotype was observed at least ten times. The chain carries TRBV12-3 or TRBV12-4 and TRBJ2-3, with D perhaps TRBD1 or TRBD2 (7 bases each). The CDR3 sequence is 15 residues long. V was clipped by 3 bases and J by 3 bases, with 13 bases between them. Here the CDR3 DNA reads TGTGCCAGCAGTTTCCCTCAGGGGGGGACAGATACGCAGTATTTT. It yields the protein CASSFPQGGTDTQYF.

The chain recombines TRBV20-1 with TRBJ2-5, with 7 positions matching TRBD2. Trimming cost V 5 bases and J 5 bases; bases outside gene matches: 11. The CDR3 sequence is 14 residues long. The V gene's germline CDR1 is DFQATT and CDR2 SNEGSKA (reference sequence). The CDR3 DNA follows: TGCAGTGCTTTAGCGGGCCTGGGGAGGGAGACCCAGTACTTC. It codes for CSALAGLGRETQYF.

In regard to this clonotype: A clone one base away is much larger, so this may be a read error. Since the CDR3 does not end with the conserved phenylalanine or tryptophan, this likely comes from a read error. This chain joins TRBV19 and TRBJ2-2; weak D call: TRBD1 (6 bases). The ends were cut back, 6 bases at V and 6 bases at J, with 14 bases in the middle. Germline CDR1 and CDR2: LNHDA and SQIVND (reference sequence). The CDR3 extends over 14 amino acids. CDR3 bases: TGTGCCAGTAGCTCGGGACAAGAGGCCGGGGAGCTGTTTCTT. Translated: CASSSGQEAGELFL.

At least ten counts were recorded for this clonotype. The rearrangement joins TRBV27 to TRBJ1-1; D might be TRBD1 (5 bases). V lost 3 bases and J lost 0, with 8 bases in between. The CDR3 contains 14 residues. Germline V gene data show CDR1 as MNHEY and CDR2 as SMNVEV (reference sequence). The CDR3: CASSFSGLNTEAFF. For the CDR3, the DNA is TGTGCCAGCAGTTTTTCAGGGTTGAACACTGAAGCTTTCTTT.

The V and J genes are TRBV20-1 and TRBJ1-6, with 7 bases aligning to TRBD1. Germline V gene lookup returns CDR1 DFQATT and CDR2 SNEGSKA (reference sequence). The CDR3 is 14 amino acids. V lost 4 bases and J lost 6; bases outside the gene matches: 6. The CDR3 sequence: CSAKGAGSNSPLHF. CDR3 bases: TGCAGTGCTAAGGGGGCGGGAAGTAATTCACCCCTCCACTTT.

This clonotype appeared a few times. The chain has TRBV19 and TRBJ2-1; TRBD2 is a possible D gene (5 bases). The CDR3 is 14 residues long. Trimming cost V 0 bases and J 9 bases, with 12 bases left between them. Germline CDR1 is LNHDA and CDR2 is SQIVND (reference sequence). CDR3 coding DNA: TGTGCCAGTAGTATAGAGCTAGCCGGAGGTGAGCAGTTCTTC. Translated, it gives CASSIELAGGEQFF.

This clonotype was seen at least ten times. The chain has TRBV13 and TRBJ1-1; no clear D. Trimming removed 8 bases from V and 1 base from J, with 14 bases in between. The CDR3 has 14 residues. CDR1 is PRHDT and CDR2 is FYEKMQ in the germline V gene (reference sequence). The CDR3 loop reads CASASTQRNTEAFF. The CDR3 DNA reads as TGTGCCAGCGCAAGCACCCAGAGGAACACTGAAGCTTTCTTT.

This clonotype came up many times. This sequence joins TRBV7-2 and TRBJ2-1, with TRBD2 identical over 11 bases. V dropped 6 bases and J dropped 9; count of bases not matched to a gene: 7. Germline lookup yields CDR1 SGHTA and CDR2 FQGNSA. This CDR3 has 14 amino acids. This chain's CDR3 is CASRNSGRAIEQFF. In DNA, the CDR3 is TGTGCCAGCAGAAATAGCGGGAGGGCCATTGAGCAGTTCTTC.

Concerning this clonotype itself: A much larger clonotype is one base distant, so this may be a read error. This chain links TRBV6-5 with TRBJ1-2; D ambiguous. Germline V gives CDR1 MNHEY, CDR2 SVGAGI. The CDR3 extends over 13 amino acids. V was trimmed by 4 bases and J by 4 bases, leaving 10 bases between them. CDR3 nucleotides: TGTGCCAGCAGTTCCCACGGCCTCTATGGCTACACCTTC. Protein product: CASSSHGLYGYTF.

This clonotype was detected ten times or more. The chain couples TRBV29-1 to TRBJ1-2; 8 nucleotides match TRBD1. V lost 3 bases, J lost 0 bases, and 6 bases stayed unmatched. The germline V gene has CDR1 SQVTM and CDR2 ANQGSEA. This CDR3 spans 15 amino acids. CDR3 in DNA: TGCAGCGTTGAGCCACAGGGGGGCCCTAACTATGGCTACACCTTC. It is translated as CSVEPQGGPNYGYTF.

This clonotype has a handful of counts. The chain's CDR3 is CSARGLFGNQPQHF. CDR3 in DNA: TGCAGTGCTAGGGGGCTTTTCGGCAATCAGCCCCAGCATTTT. This chain joins TRBV20-1 and TRBJ1-5; tentative D call: TRBD1 (5 bases). The germline V gene encodes CDR1 DFQATT and CDR2 SNEGSKA (reference sequence). The CDR3 loop spans 14 amino acids. V lost 3 bases and J 2 bases, leaving 11 bases between the germline ends.

There are many counts of this clonotype. The chain uses TRBV27 and TRBJ2-7, with D possibly being TRBD2 (6 bases). Germline CDR1 and CDR2: MNHEY and SMNVEV (reference sequence). CDR3 length: 17 residues. V lost 5 bases and J lost 0, with 20 bases in between. CDR3 protein: CASSLLHSGGISYEQYF. The CDR3 nucleotides read TGTGCCAGCAGTCTCTTACATAGCGGAGGGATCTCCTACGAGCAGTACTTC.

This clonotype was picked up many times. J is TRBJ1-2 and V is TRBV2, with D perhaps TRBD1 (5 bases). With 4 bases removed from V and 9 bases from J, the gap between germline ends came to 18 bases. The CDR3 has 14 residues. The germline V gene has CDR1 SNHLY and CDR2 FYNNEI. The CDR3 DNA is TGTGCCAGCAGTGGTGAGGGAGATACAGGCCGCTACACCTTC. Amino acids: CASSGEGDTGRYTF. The whole variable domain, filled in from reference TRBV2 and TRBJ1-2, reads EPEVTQTPSHQVTQMGQEVILRCVPISNHLYFYWYRQILGQKVEFLVSFYNNEISEKSEIFDDQFSVERPDGSNFTLKIRSTKLEDSAMYFCASSGEGDTGRYTFGSGTRLTVV.

About this clonotype itself: The junction differs from germline at one of its ends, possibly a read error. The gene calls are TRBV10-3 and TRBJ2-3; D may be TRBD1 (6 bases). The CDR3 has 16 residues. Germline V gene data show CDR1 as ENHRY and CDR2 as SYGVKD. The CDR3 protein is CATSVQGHPTTDTQYF. CDR3 coding DNA: TGTGCCACCAGTGTCCAGGGACATCCAACCACAGATACGCAGTATTTT.

In its sample, this clonotype was seen a few times. Since a much larger clone is just one base distant, this may be a read error. The V gene is TRBV24-1, the J gene TRBJ2-7, with D perhaps TRBD2 (5 bases). Germline lookup yields CDR1 KGHDR and CDR2 SFDVKD. V was trimmed by 4 bases and J by 3 bases, leaving 18 bases between them. The CDR3 has 16 amino acids. CDR3 sequence: CATSDSRTPDDYEQYF. The CDR3 DNA is TGTGCCACCAGTGACAGTAGGACTCCTGATGACTACGAGCAGTACTTC.

The gene calls are TRBV7-3 and TRBJ2-4; 13 bases map to TRBD2. CDR1 and CDR2 (germline): SGHTA, FQGTGA. V lost 0 bases to trimming and J lost 1 base; unmatched junction nucleotides: 3. CDR3 length: 18 residues. The DNA of the CDR3 is TGTGCCAGCAGCTTAACGGCGACTAGCGGGAGGGCCAAAAACATTCAGTACTTC. Its protein is CASSLTATSGRAKNIQYF.

This clonotype was seen ten or more times. This chain's CDR3 is CASSLDGRGYETQYF. In DNA form, the CDR3 reads TGCGCCAGCAGCTTGGACGGGAGGGGTTATGAGACCCAGTACTTC. The chain employs TRBV5-1 and TRBJ2-5; 8 nucleotides match TRBD2. Losses at the gene ends were 0 bases for V and 5 bases for J; bases not matched to a gene: 6. CDR1 SGHRS and CDR2 YFSETQ come from the germline V gene. The CDR3 totals 15 residues.

This clonotype showed up many times. The chain has TRBV5-1 and TRBJ2-3, with a tentative D call TRBD2 (6 bases). Trimming shortened V by 7 bases and J by 10 bases, and 22 bases separated the two germline ends. The germline CDR1 and CDR2 sequences are SGHRS and YFSETQ. The CDR3 consists of 14 residues. In DNA form, the CDR3 reads TGCGCCAGCGGTTTTCGCGGGATTGTATGTGCGCAGTATTTT. Encoded protein: CASGFRGIVCAQYF.

This clonotype was detected ten times or more. The chain joins TRBV28 to TRBJ2-7; D may be TRBD2 (5 bases). V lost 7 bases to trimming and J lost 3 bases, with 16 bases between them. In germline, CDR1 is MDHEN, CDR2 SYDVKM. The CDR3 totals 14 residues. CDR3 DNA sequence: TGTGCCAGCACTTCCCTAGACTACAACTACGAGCAGTACTTC. It is translated as CASTSLDYNYEQYF.

The chain carries TRBV28 and TRBJ2-7, with 12 bases lining up with TRBD2. The length of the CDR3 is 16 residues. V was clipped by 4 bases and J by 2 bases; unmatched bases: 6. CDR1 and CDR2 (germline): MDHEN, SYDVKM. CDR3 residues: CASSSTLAGGPYEQYF. CDR3 in DNA: TGTGCCAGCAGTTCCACCCTAGCGGGAGGGCCCTACGAGCAGTACTTC.

The V and J genes are TRBV29-1 and TRBJ1-2; D call uncertain. The CDR3 is 14 amino acids. The V and J ends lost 4 bases and 4 bases respectively, with 16 bases between them. Germline-derived CDR1 and CDR2 are SQVTM and ANQGSEA. CDR3 nucleotide sequence: TGCAGCGTTGCTGGGCGGGTCGGCGGCTATGGCTACACCTTC. It is translated as CSVAGRVGGYGYTF.

In its sample, this clonotype was seen many times. The rearrangement joins TRBV20-1 to TRBJ1-4; a possible D gene is TRBD1 (5 bases). Looked up from germline, CDR1 is DFQATT and CDR2 is SNEGSKA (reference sequence). The CDR3 has 13 amino acids. V lost 4 bases and J 8 bases, leaving 14 bases between the germline ends. Here the CDR3 reads CSAIGGNWEKLFF. The CDR3 DNA is TGCAGTGCTATCGGGGGGAACTGGGAAAAACTGTTTTTT.

V and J are TRBV5-1 and TRBJ2-1; D tentatively reads TRBD1 or TRBD2 (6 bases each). This CDR3 is 17 amino acids long. The V end lost 0 bases, the J end lost 2 bases, and 15 bases lay between the germline ends. Germline CDR1 SGHRS, CDR2 YFSETQ. The CDR3 coding sequence is TGCGCCAGCAGCTTGGGGCGGGCCGGGGGCCCCTACAATGAGCAGTTCTTC. Protein product: CASSLGRAGGPYNEQFF.

This clonotype was detected many times. J is TRBJ2-7 and V is TRBV6-2 or TRBV6-3; perhaps TRBD2 as D (6 bases). Per germline, CDR1 MNHEY and CDR2 SVGEGT. V lost 6 bases and J lost 6, with 21 bases in between. The CDR3 runs 15 residues. The CDR3 here is CASSRTGSPSGEQYF. The CDR3, as DNA: TGTGCCAGCAGCCGAACCGGGAGCCCCTCGGGCGAGCAGTACTTC.

V and J are TRBV19 and TRBJ2-1; D unclear. This CDR3 is built from 13 residues. Germline lookup yields CDR1 LNHDA and CDR2 SQIVND (reference sequence). The ends were cut back, 6 bases at V and 0 bases at J, with 6 bases in the middle. CDR3 protein: CASRTPSYNEQFF. CDR3 nucleotide sequence: TGTGCCAGTAGGACCCCCTCCTACAATGAGCAGTTCTTC.

This clonotype was found many times. V and J are TRBV3-1 and TRBJ1-1, with D unclear. The CDR3 consists of 12 residues. The V end lost 0 bases, the J end lost 9 bases, and 8 bases lay between the germline ends. Germline V CDR1 and CDR2: LGHDT, YNNKEL (reference sequence). The CDR3 sequence: CASSQDQGQAFF. The CDR3 DNA follows: TGTGCCAGCAGCCAAGATCAAGGACAAGCTTTCTTT. The variable domain in full, with the rest retrieved from reference TRBV3-1 and TRBJ1-1, is DTAVSQTPKYLVTQMGNDKSIKCEQNLGHDTMYWYKQDSKKFLKIMFSYNNKELIINETVPNRFSPKSPDKAHLNLHINSLELGDSAVYFCASSQDQGQAFFGQGTRLTVV.